Following are 32 T cell receptor beta chains from one sample sequenced in a study of T cell responses to AZD1222 COVID-19 vaccine. Method: immunoSEQ multiplex PCR; TCRdb's copy keeps in-frame clones and lacks some. The repertoire has over 90,000 clones, 90% to 95% of them found once; the top ten carry under 60%. The specimen comprised peripheral blood, sampled on day 0 of AZD1222 vaccination. The origin of the receptors is an adult in good health.

The genes are TRBV5-5 and TRBJ1-5; possible D gene TRBD1, 6 bases. The V gene lost 5 bases and the J gene lost 1 base, with 10 bases spanning the gap. The CDR3 runs to 14 residues. Germline CDR1 reads SGHKS; CDR2 reads YYEKEE (reference sequence). This CDR3 is CASSPQGSNQPQHF. CDR3 nucleotide sequence: TGTGCCAGCAGTCCCCAGGGGAGCAATCAGCCCCAGCATTTT.

This chain connects TRBV19 to TRBJ1-5, with 7 bases identical to TRBD1. V shed 8 bases and J 1 base; nucleotides not matched to a gene: 5. Germline values: CDR1 LNHDA, CDR2 SQIVND (reference sequence). The CDR3 covers 14 residues. The CDR3 nucleotides read TGTGCCAGTCAGACAGGGCCAAGCAATCAGCCCCAGCATTTT. Translation gives CASQTGPSNQPQHF.

The rearrangement uses TRBV5-1 and TRBJ2-5, with TRBD2 matching 10 bases. CDR1 and CDR2 from the germline V gene are SGHRS and YFSETQ. V dropped 1 base and J dropped 5; count of bases not matched to a gene: 5. The CDR3 has 15 residues. The CDR3 DNA sequence: TGCGCCAGCAGCTTGCCTAGCGGGAGTGCGGAGACCCAGTACTTC. Amino acid sequence: CASSLPSGSAETQYF.

CDR3 protein: CASKDTGVDNSPLHF. The CDR3 nucleotides are TGTGCCAGCAAGGATACAGGGGTGGATAATTCACCCCTCCACTTT. This sequence joins TRBV7-3 and TRBJ1-6; 7 bases match TRBD1. The length of the CDR3 is 15 residues. V lost 7 bases, J lost 5 bases, and 8 bases stayed unmatched. Germline-derived CDR1 and CDR2 are SGHTA and FQGTGA. Together with reference TRBV7-3 and TRBJ1-6, the CDR3 gives the full variable domain: GAGVSQTPSNKVTEKGKYVELRCDPISGHTALYWYRQSLGQGPEFLIYFQGTGAADDSGLPNDRFFAVRPEGSVSTLKIQRTERGDSAVYLCASKDTGVDNSPLHFGNGTRLTVT.

This chain links TRBV27 with TRBJ2-1; 7 nucleotides match TRBD2. Germline trimming cut 6 bases from V and 4 bases from J; bases unmatched to any gene: 18. This CDR3 has 18 amino acids. Germline V gene sequence: CDR1 MNHEY, CDR2 SMNVEV (reference sequence). The CDR3 DNA reads TGTGCCAGCAGCTCCACTATCATCCGGGACTATCGTTACAATGAGCAGTTCTTC. Translating gives CASSSTIIRDYRYNEQFF.

Only a few counts were recorded for this clone. The genes are TRBV3-1 (or the pseudogene TRBV3-2) and TRBJ1-1; D remains ambiguous. V was cut by 1 base and J by 7 bases, with 22 bases left in between. The CDR3 totals 17 residues. CDR1 LGHDT and CDR2 YNNKEL come from the germline V gene (reference sequence). The CDR3 here is CASSQAGWSLTPVEAFF. CDR3 DNA sequence: TGTGCCAGCAGCCAAGCGGGTTGGAGCCTTACCCCAGTTGAAGCTTTCTTT.

CDR3 DNA: TGTGCCAGCAGTTGGACTAGCGGTGAGACCCAGTACTTC. This sequence encodes CASSWTSGETQYF. The chain carries TRBV5-4 and TRBJ2-5, with TRBD2 matching 10 bases. CDR1 and CDR2 from the germline V gene are SGHNT and YYREEE (reference sequence). V was pared by 5 bases and J by 5 bases, with 3 bases of the junction left unmatched. The CDR3 runs 13 residues.

The chain has TRBV30 and TRBJ1-4, with D tentatively TRBD1 (6 bases). CDR3 length equals 15 residues. V was trimmed by 2 bases and J by 3 bases, leaving 13 bases between them. CDR1 GTSNPN and CDR2 SVGIG come from the germline V gene (reference sequence). CDR3 in DNA: TGTGCCTGGAGTTCCACGGACAGTGCTAATGAAAAACTGTTTTTT. Its translation: CAWSSTDSANEKLFF. Combining the CDR3 with reference TRBV30 and TRBJ1-4 gives the whole variable domain SQTIHQWPATLVQPVGSPLSLECTVEGTSNPNLYWYRQAAGRGLQLLFYSVGIGQISSEVPQNLSASRPQDRQFILSSKKLLLSDSGFYLCAWSSTDSANEKLFFGSGTQLSVL.

This clone was seen a single time. The genes are TRBV24-1 and TRBJ1-5; the D is unclear. The V end was cut by 4 bases, the J end by 0 bases, with 3 bases between. CDR1 is KGHDR, CDR2 SFDVKD, per germline. The CDR3 sequence is 13 residues long. This chain's CDR3 is CATSETSNQPQHF. Here the CDR3 DNA reads TGTGCCACCAGTGAAACTAGCAATCAGCCCCAGCATTTT.

This sequence joins TRBV19 and TRBJ2-5; D is unclear. V was pared by 2 bases and J by 3 bases, with 10 bases between. CDR3 length: 14 residues. Looked up from germline, CDR1 is LNHDA and CDR2 is SQIVND (reference sequence). CDR3 protein: CASSIYGDKETQYF. As DNA, the CDR3 is TGTGCCAGTAGTATATACGGCGACAAAGAGACCCAGTACTTC.

The chain joins TRBV6-5 to TRBJ1-5, with D possibly being TRBD1 (6 bases). Germline CDR1 reads MNHEY; CDR2 reads SVGAGI. This CDR3 has 15 amino acids. The V end was cut by 5 bases, the J end by 1 base, with 12 bases between. The CDR3 sequence: CASSPGGTSNQPQHF. CDR3 nucleotides: TGTGCCAGCAGTCCCGGCGGGACAAGCAATCAGCCCCAGCATTTT.

The J gene is TRBJ2-7, the V gene TRBV27; D is uncertain. CDR3 length: 14 amino acids. In germline, CDR1 is MNHEY, CDR2 SMNVEV (reference sequence). Trimming took off 0 bases at V and 0 bases at J, with 6 bases between the two ends. The CDR3 spells CASSLSLGSYEQYF. In nucleotides, the CDR3 is TGTGCCAGCAGTTTATCGCTAGGCTCCTACGAGCAGTACTTC.

The V and J genes are TRBV6-1 and TRBJ2-2; 14 nucleotides align to TRBD2. Unmatched junction bases numbered 12, after V lost 4 bases and J lost 5 bases. The CDR3 runs to 19 residues. Looked up from germline, CDR1 is MNHNS and CDR2 is SASEGT. The CDR3 region is CASSGTAGLAGVGTGELFF. The CDR3 DNA reads as TGTGCCAGCAGTGGAACGGCGGGACTAGCGGGAGTCGGTACCGGGGAGCTGTTTTTT.

Only one count was recorded for this clone. The J gene is TRBJ2-7, the V gene TRBV3-1 (or the pseudogene TRBV3-2), with D uncertain. V shed 1 base and J shed 6 bases, with 1 base lying between them. CDR1 is LGHDT, CDR2 YNNKEL, per germline (reference sequence). This CDR3 spans 10 amino acids. Here the CDR3 DNA reads TGTGCCAGCAGCCAAGGCGAGCAGTACTTC. Its translation is CASSQGEQYF.

V usage is TRBV4-1 and J usage is TRBJ2-1; 10 bases line up with TRBD2. The CDR3 is 16 amino acids. The V and J ends lost 3 bases and 7 bases, in that order; junction bases with no gene match: 9. Germline assignment: CDR1 MGHRA and CDR2 YSYEKL. CDR3: CASSHPTKREGNEQFF. CDR3 coding DNA: TGCGCCAGCAGCCACCCTACGAAGCGGGAGGGGAATGAGCAGTTCTTC.

The chain uses TRBV30 and TRBJ1-2; no clear D gene. V was pared by 3 bases and J by 8 bases, with 10 bases between. Germline values: CDR1 GTSNPN, CDR2 SVGIG (reference sequence). This CDR3 spans 11 amino acids. Here the CDR3 DNA reads TGTGCCTGGAGGGTCAACGGGGGCTACACCTTC. Protein sequence: CAWRVNGGYTF. Filled out from reference TRBV30 and TRBJ1-2, the complete variable domain reads SQTIHQWPATLVQPVGSPLSLECTVEGTSNPNLYWYRQAAGRGLQLLFYSVGIGQISSEVPQNLSASRPQDRQFILSSKKLLLSDSGFYLCAWRVNGGYTFGSGTRLTVV.

The V and J genes are TRBV4-3 and TRBJ1-1, with 9 positions matching TRBD1. Germline CDR1 reads LGHNA; CDR2 reads YSLEER. This CDR3 spans 17 amino acids. Trimming cost V 4 bases and J 0 bases; bases outside gene matches: 9. The CDR3, as DNA: TGCGCCAGCAGCCGGGGACAGGGACGGAGGATGAACACTGAAGCTTTCTTT. Translation: CASSRGQGRRMNTEAFF.

This rearrangement joins TRBV28 to TRBJ2-7; D is tentatively TRBD1 or TRBD2 (7 bases each). Trimming took off 5 bases at V and 2 bases at J, with 16 bases between the two ends. The germline gives CDR1 MDHEN, CDR2 SYDVKM. This CDR3 has 15 residues. The CDR3 spells CASSPSTGTTYEQYF. In DNA form, the CDR3 reads TGTGCCAGCAGTCCATCGACAGGGACTACCTACGAGCAGTACTTC. The complete variable domain, with remaining parts taken from reference TRBV28 and TRBJ2-7, reads DVKVTQSSRYLVKRTGEKVFLECVQDMDHENMFWYRQDPGLGLRLIYFSYDVKMKEKGDIPEGYSVSREKKERFSLILESASTNQTSMYLCASSPSTGTTYEQYFGPGTRLTVT.

This chain joins TRBV25-1 and TRBJ2-7; D uncertain. Germline V gene data show CDR1 as MGHDK and CDR2 as SYGVNS. V was pared by 8 bases and J by 6 bases, with 8 bases between. The CDR3 runs to 10 residues. The CDR3 DNA sequence: TGTGCCAGCCGGCTCGGCGAGCAGTACTTC. Its protein is CASRLGEQYF.

The chain has TRBV18 and TRBJ2-1, with TRBD2 matching 9 bases. CDR1 is KGHSH and CDR2 is LQKENI in the germline V gene. The J segment lost 7 bases and the V segment lost 3 bases, leaving 10 bases of the junction unmatched. The CDR3 length is 16 residues. The CDR3 sequence: CASSPSMAGGPNEQFF. The CDR3 nucleotides read TGTGCCAGCTCACCTTCGATGGCGGGAGGGCCAAATGAGCAGTTCTTC.

V is TRBV5-6 and J is TRBJ2-2; D gene ambiguous. The length of the CDR3 is 14 residues. The V and J ends lost 6 bases and 1 base respectively, with 10 bases between them. The germline CDR1 and CDR2 sequences are SGHDT and YYEEEE. The CDR3 loop is CASTKAVNTGELFF. The CDR3 nucleotides are TGTGCCAGCACCAAGGCGGTGAACACCGGGGAGCTGTTTTTT. The full variable domain, with the rest looked up from reference TRBV5-6 and TRBJ2-2, is DAGVTQSPTHLIKTRGQQVTLRCSPKSGHDTVSWYQQALGQGPQFIFQYYEEEERQRGNFPDRFSGHQFPNYSSELNVNALLLGDSALYLCASTKAVNTGELFFGEGSRLTVL.

This clone was seen more than once but under ten times. The chain has TRBV12-3 or TRBV12-4 and TRBJ2-1, with D hard to call. The CDR3 spans 12 residues. The V gene lost 5 bases and the J gene lost 4 bases, with 6 bases spanning the gap. Written as DNA, the CDR3 is TGTGCCAGCAGTGCCCGGTACAATGAGCAGTTCTTC. As protein: CASSARYNEQFF.

V is TRBV7-7 and J is TRBJ2-7; 8 bases match TRBD2. This CDR3 is 13 amino acids long. CDR1 and CDR2 from the germline V gene are SSHAT and FNYEAQ (reference sequence). The V gene end was trimmed by 5 bases and the J gene end by 3 bases; junction bases not matched to a gene: 3. CDR3 in DNA: TGTGCCAGCAGCCTCAGCGGGAGCTACGAGCAGTACTTC. Its translation is CASSLSGSYEQYF.

This chain links TRBV24-1 with TRBJ2-2, with a possible D match to TRBD1 (5 bases). Per germline, CDR1 KGHDR and CDR2 SFDVKD. Deletions cut 3 bases from V and 5 bases from J, with 12 bases between. The CDR3 runs to 15 residues. In nucleotides, the CDR3 is TGTGCCACCAGTGATGCAGGGTTGGTGACCGGGGAGCTGTTTTTT. This codes for CATSDAGLVTGELFF.

The V call is TRBV18, the J call TRBJ1-6; the D gene is possibly TRBD1 (5 bases). Trimming took off 2 bases at V and 6 bases at J, with 14 bases between the two ends. Germline values: CDR1 KGHSH, CDR2 LQKENI. The CDR3 sequence is 16 residues long. CDR3 sequence: CASSPALRQTNSPLHF. As DNA, the CDR3 is TGTGCCAGCTCACCAGCCTTAAGACAGACTAATTCACCCCTCCACTTT.

This clone was detected once. The rearrangement links TRBV30 to TRBJ1-1, with D hard to call. The germline V gene has CDR1 GTSNPN and CDR2 SVGIG (reference sequence). The CDR3 contains 14 residues. Deletions cut 2 bases from V and 2 bases from J, with 12 bases between. The CDR3 sequence is CAWSKNSKNTEAFF. CDR3 coding DNA: TGTGCCTGGAGTAAGAACAGCAAAAACACTGAAGCTTTCTTT. Using reference TRBV30 and TRBJ1-1 for the parts outside the CDR3, the full variable domain is SQTIHQWPATLVQPVGSPLSLECTVEGTSNPNLYWYRQAAGRGLQLLFYSVGIGQISSEVPQNLSASRPQDRQFILSSKKLLLSDSGFYLCAWSKNSKNTEAFFGQGTRLTVV.

This clone was detected only once. The genes are TRBV19 and TRBJ1-5; 7 positions match TRBD1. Germline V gene sequence: CDR1 LNHDA, CDR2 SQIVND (reference sequence). This CDR3 is 15 amino acids long. V was clipped by 5 bases and J by 1 base; unmatched bases: 5. The CDR3 spells CASSPGTASNQPQHF. In DNA form, the CDR3 reads TGTGCCAGTAGTCCGGGGACAGCAAGCAATCAGCCCCAGCATTTT.

This chain links TRBV5-1 with TRBJ1-1; 9 positions agree with TRBD1. Germline CDR1 SGHRS, CDR2 YFSETQ. V gave up 1 base and J gave up 6 bases; unmatched junction bases: 7. The CDR3 has 15 amino acids. The CDR3 region has the DNA TGCGCCAGCAGCTTGACGCTAACAGGGGGCTCTGAAGCTTTCTTT. It translates to CASSLTLTGGSEAFF.

The sample holds one count of this clone. The chain carries TRBV13 and TRBJ2-1; possible D gene TRBD2, 5 bases. Trimming took off 1 base at V and 0 bases at J, with 10 bases between the two ends. Germline V CDR1 and CDR2: PRHDT, FYEKMQ (reference sequence). This CDR3 is 16 amino acids long. CDR3 bases: TGTGCCAGCAGCTTAGAGCGGACCAGCTCCTACAATGAGCAGTTCTTC. It is translated as CASSLERTSSYNEQFF.

J is TRBJ2-7 and V is TRBV3-1 (or the pseudogene TRBV3-2); 7 nucleotides match TRBD1. The germline CDR1 and CDR2 sequences are LGHDT and YNNKEL (reference sequence). With V trimmed by 1 base and J by 1 base, 4 bases remained unmatched. There are 15 residues in the CDR3. In DNA form, the CDR3 reads TGTGCCAGCAGCCAAGTCCCGGGACAGTCCTACGAGCAGTACTTC. This encodes CASSQVPGQSYEQYF.

This clone was seen a handful of times. The rearrangement links TRBV6-2 or TRBV6-3 to TRBJ1-2; D remains unclear. Germline-derived CDR1 and CDR2 are MNHEY and SVGEGT. CDR3 size: 11 residues. The ends were cut back, 3 bases at V and 8 bases at J, with 7 bases in the middle. The CDR3 loop reads CASSYLGGYTF. For the CDR3, the DNA is TGTGCCAGCAGTTATCTGGGAGGCTACACCTTC.

This clone appeared once. The chain uses TRBV7-2 and TRBJ1-5, with 8 bases fitting TRBD1. Unmatched junction bases numbered 7, after V lost 1 base and J lost 2 bases. This CDR3 has 17 amino acids. CDR1 and CDR2 from the germline V gene are SGHTA and FQGNSA. Here the CDR3 DNA reads TGTGCCAGCAGCTTAGGAGGACAGGGTCGGGGCAATCAGCCCCAGCATTTT. Protein sequence: CASSLGGQGRGNQPQHF.